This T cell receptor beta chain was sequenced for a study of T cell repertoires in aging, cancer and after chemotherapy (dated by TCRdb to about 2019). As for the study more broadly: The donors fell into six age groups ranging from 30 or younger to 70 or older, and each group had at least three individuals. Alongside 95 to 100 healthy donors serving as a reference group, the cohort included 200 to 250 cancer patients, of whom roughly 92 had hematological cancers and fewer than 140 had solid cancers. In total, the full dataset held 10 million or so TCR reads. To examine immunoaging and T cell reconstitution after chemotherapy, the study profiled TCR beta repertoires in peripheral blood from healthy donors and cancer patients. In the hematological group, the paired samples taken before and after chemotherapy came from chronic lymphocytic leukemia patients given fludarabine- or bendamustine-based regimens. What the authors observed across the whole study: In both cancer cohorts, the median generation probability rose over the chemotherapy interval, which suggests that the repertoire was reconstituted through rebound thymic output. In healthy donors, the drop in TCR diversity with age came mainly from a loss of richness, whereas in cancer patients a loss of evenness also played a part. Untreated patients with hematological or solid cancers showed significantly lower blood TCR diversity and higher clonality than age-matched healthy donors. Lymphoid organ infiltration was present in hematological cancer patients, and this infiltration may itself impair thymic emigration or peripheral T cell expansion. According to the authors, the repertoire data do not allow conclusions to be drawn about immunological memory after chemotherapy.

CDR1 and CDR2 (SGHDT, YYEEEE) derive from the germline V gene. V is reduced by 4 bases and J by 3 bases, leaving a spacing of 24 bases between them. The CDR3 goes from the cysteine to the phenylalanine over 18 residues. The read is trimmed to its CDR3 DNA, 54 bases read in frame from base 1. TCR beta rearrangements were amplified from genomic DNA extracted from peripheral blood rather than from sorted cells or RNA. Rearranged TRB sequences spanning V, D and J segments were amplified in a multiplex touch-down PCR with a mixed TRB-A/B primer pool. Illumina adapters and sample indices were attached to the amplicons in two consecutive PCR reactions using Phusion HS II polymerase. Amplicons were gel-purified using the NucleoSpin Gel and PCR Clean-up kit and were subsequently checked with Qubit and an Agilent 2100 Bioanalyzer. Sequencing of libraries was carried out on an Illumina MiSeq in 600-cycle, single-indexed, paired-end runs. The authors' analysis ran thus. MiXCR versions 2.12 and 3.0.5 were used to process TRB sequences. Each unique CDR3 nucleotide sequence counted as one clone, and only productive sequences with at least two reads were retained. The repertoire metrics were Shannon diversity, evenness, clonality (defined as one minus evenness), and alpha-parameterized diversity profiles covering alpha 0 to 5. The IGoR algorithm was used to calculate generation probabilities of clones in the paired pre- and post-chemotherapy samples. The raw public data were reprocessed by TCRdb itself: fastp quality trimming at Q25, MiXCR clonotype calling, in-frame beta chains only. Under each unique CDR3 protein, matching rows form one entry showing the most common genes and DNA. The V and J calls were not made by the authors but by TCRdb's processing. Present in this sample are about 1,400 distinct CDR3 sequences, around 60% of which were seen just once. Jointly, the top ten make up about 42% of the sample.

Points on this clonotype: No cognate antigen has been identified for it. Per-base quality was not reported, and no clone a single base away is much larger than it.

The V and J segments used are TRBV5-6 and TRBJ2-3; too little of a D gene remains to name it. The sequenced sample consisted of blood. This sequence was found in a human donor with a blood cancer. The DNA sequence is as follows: TGTGCCAGCAGCCCCCTTCGTGTAGGCATCTTCGGGACAGATACGCAGTATTTT. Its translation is CASSPLRVGIFGTDTQYF.